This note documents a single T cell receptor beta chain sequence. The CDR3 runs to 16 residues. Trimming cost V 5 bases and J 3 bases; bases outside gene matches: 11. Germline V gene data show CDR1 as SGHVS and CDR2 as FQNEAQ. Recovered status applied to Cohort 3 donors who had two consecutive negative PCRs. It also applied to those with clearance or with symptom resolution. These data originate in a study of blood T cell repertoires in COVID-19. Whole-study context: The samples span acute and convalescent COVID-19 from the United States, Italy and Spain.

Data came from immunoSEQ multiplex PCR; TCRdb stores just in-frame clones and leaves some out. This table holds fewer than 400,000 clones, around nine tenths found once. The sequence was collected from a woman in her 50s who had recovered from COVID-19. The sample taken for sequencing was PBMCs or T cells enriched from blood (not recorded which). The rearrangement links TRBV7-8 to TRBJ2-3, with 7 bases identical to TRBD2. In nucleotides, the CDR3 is TGTGCCAGCAGCCACACGCGGGGGTTTGGGACAGATACGCAGTATTTT. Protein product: CASSHTRGFGTDTQYF.